Below are 6 T cell receptor beta chains sequenced from a single sample in a study of CD8 T cells in ankylosing spondylitis. TCRdb reprocessed the 5' RACE reads with MiXCR, giving one entry per CDR3 protein. Counted here are around 300,000 distinct CDR3 sequences, about 14% occurring once; the ten biggest clones make up 0.95% to 1.4%. The sequenced sample was blood, either unsorted or a sorted T cell fraction (not recorded which). The receptors originated from a male donor with ankylosing spondylitis or in good health (not recorded which).

The chain carries TRBV4-1 and TRBJ2-1, with 7 bases identical to TRBD2. In germline, CDR1 is MGHRA, CDR2 YSYEKL. This CDR3 comprises 17 residues. Trimming at V came to 1 base and at J to 5 bases, leaving 11 bases not matched to a gene. In DNA form, the CDR3 reads TGCGCCAGCAGCCAAGCCCGCTATAAGGGAGGGCACAATGAGCAGTTCTTC. Protein sequence: CASSQARYKGGHNEQFF.

In its sample, this clonotype was seen a few times. The gene calls are TRBV5-6 and TRBJ2-1; TRBD1 agrees at 9 bases. The CDR3 has 16 residues. The germline CDR1 and CDR2 sequences are SGHDT and YYEEEE. After removal of 3 bases from V and 7 bases from J, the junction contained 11 bases not matched to a gene. The CDR3 sequence: CASSYGGTGRRNEQFF. The CDR3, as DNA: TGTGCCAGCAGCTACGGGGGGACAGGGAGGAGAAATGAGCAGTTCTTC.

The chain joins TRBV18 to TRBJ2-3; D may be TRBD2 (5 bases). This CDR3 region has 16 residues. The germline CDR1 and CDR2 sequences are KGHSH and LQKENI. The V and J ends lost 1 base and 0 bases respectively, with 11 bases between them. The CDR3 nucleotides are TGTGCCAGCTCACCACAGGACTCCATTAGCACAGATACGCAGTATTTT. The encoded protein is CASSPQDSISTDTQYF.

The CDR3 sequence is CASSVIAGRTDTQYF. The DNA of the CDR3 is TGTGCCAGCAGCGTGATAGCGGGGAGGACAGATACGCAGTATTTT. J is TRBJ2-3 and V is TRBV7-9; TRBD2 agrees at 8 bases. Germline CDR1 reads SEHNR; CDR2 reads FQNEAQ (reference sequence). This CDR3 is built from 15 residues. V was clipped by 5 bases and J by 3 bases; unmatched bases: 7.

The rearrangement joins TRBV3-1 to TRBJ2-3; perhaps TRBD2 as D (5 bases). The CDR3 is 16 residues long. The germline V and J ends were trimmed by 6 bases and 9 bases, with 25 bases remaining between them. The germline gives CDR1 LGHDT, CDR2 YNNKEL (reference sequence). The CDR3 sequence is CASSLDFALSGGTQYF. In nucleotides, the CDR3 is TGTGCCAGCAGTTTGGACTTCGCCTTATCTGGCGGCACGCAGTATTTT.

The chain links TRBV5-1 to TRBJ2-1; D is unresolved. V lost 0 bases, J lost 2 bases, and 12 bases lay in between. CDR1 SGHRS and CDR2 YFSETQ come from the germline V gene. This CDR3 contains 16 residues. As DNA, the CDR3 is TGCGCCAGCAGCTTGGCTGGGTCAGCTACCTACAATGAGCAGTTCTTC. Translated: CASSLAGSATYNEQFF.